What follows is one T cell receptor (beta chain) and its context. Each participant's cohort was designated according to participant-reported clinical history. The table came from immunoSEQ multiplex PCR; TCRdb's copy has only in-frame clones and leaves some out. This sample has nearly 350,000 clones; more than 75% occur once, and the top ten carry more than 1%. The source of the sample is a study of blood T cell repertoires in COVID-19. Trimming took 4 bases from V and 7 from J; bases not matched to a gene: 9. The CDR3 is 15 amino acids. Per germline, CDR1 SGHNT and CDR2 YYREEE (reference sequence). The chain joins TRBV5-4 to TRBJ2-7; 12 bases map to TRBD1. This receptor was taken from a woman under 40 who had recovered from COVID-19. Sequenced: PBMCs or T cells enriched from blood (not recorded which). Here the CDR3 reads CASSRGGQGAEEQYF. In DNA, the CDR3 is TGTGCCAGCAGCCGCGGGGGACAGGGGGCGGAAGAGCAGTACTTC.